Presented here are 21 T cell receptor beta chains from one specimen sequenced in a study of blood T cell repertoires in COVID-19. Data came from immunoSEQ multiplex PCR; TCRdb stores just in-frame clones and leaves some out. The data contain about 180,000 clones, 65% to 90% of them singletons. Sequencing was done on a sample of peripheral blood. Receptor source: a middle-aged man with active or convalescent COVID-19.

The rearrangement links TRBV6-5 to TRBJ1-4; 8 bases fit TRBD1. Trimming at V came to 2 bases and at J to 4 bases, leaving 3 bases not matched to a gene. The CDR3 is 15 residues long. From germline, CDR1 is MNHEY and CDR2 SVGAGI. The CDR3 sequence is CASSYGTGLNEKLFF. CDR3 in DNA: TGTGCCAGCAGTTACGGGACAGGACTTAATGAAAAACTGTTTTTT.

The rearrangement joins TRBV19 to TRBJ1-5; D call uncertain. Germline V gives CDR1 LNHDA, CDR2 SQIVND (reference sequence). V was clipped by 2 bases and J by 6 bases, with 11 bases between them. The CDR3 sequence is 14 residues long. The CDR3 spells CASSIMVTTQPQHF. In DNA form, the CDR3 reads TGTGCCAGTAGTATAATGGTGACAACTCAGCCCCAGCATTTT. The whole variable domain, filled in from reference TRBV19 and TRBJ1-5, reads DGGITQSPKYLFRKEGQNVTLSCEQNLNHDAMYWYRQDPGQGLRLIYYSQIVNDFQKGDIAEGYSVSREKKESFPLTVTSAQKNPTAFYLCASSIMVTTQPQHFGDGTRLSIL.

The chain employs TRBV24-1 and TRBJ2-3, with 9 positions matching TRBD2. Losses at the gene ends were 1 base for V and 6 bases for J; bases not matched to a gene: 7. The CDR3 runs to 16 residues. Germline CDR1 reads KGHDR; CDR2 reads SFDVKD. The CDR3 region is CATSDFVAGALDTQYF. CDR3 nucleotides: TGTGCCACCAGTGATTTCGTAGCGGGGGCGTTGGATACGCAGTATTTT.

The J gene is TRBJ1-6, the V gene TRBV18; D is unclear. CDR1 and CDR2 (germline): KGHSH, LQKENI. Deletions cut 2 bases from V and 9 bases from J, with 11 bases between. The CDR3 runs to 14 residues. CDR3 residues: CASSPGLVGSPLHF. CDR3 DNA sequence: TGTGCCAGCTCACCAGGACTGGTGGGTTCACCCCTCCACTTT. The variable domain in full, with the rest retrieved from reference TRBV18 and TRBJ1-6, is NAGVMQNPRHLVRRRGQEARLRCSPMKGHSHVYWYRQLPEEGLKFMVYLQKENIIDESGMPKERFSAEFPKEGPSILRIQQVVRGDSAAYFCASSPGLVGSPLHFGNGTRLTVT.

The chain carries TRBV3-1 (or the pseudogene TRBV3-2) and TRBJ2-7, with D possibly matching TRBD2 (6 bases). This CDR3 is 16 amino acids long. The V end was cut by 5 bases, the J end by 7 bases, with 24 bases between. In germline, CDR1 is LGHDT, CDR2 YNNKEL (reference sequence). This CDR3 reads CASSFRRDVGAREQYF. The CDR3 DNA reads TGTGCCAGCAGCTTCCGGAGGGACGTAGGAGCGAGGGAGCAGTACTTC.

The chain's CDR3 is CASRPRGPFSNQPQHF. The DNA for the CDR3 is TGTGCCAGTAGACCTAGGGGGCCGTTTAGCAATCAGCCCCAGCATTTT. The rearrangement links TRBV19 to TRBJ1-5; TRBD1 matches at 7 bases. CDR3 length: 16 amino acids. Unmatched junction bases numbered 8, after V lost 6 bases and J lost 0 bases. Germline values: CDR1 LNHDA, CDR2 SQIVND (reference sequence).

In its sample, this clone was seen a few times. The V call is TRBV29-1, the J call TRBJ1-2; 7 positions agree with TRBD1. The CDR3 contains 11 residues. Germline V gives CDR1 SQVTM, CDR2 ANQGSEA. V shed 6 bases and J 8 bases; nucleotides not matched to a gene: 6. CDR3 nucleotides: TGCAGCGTCACGACAGGGAGCGGCTACACCTTC. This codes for CSVTTGSGYTF.

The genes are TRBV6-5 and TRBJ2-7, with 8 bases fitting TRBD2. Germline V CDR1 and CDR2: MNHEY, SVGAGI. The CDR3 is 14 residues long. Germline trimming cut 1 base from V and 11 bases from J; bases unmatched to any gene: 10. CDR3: CASSYLGRRRGEYF. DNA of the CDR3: TGTGCCAGCAGTTACTTGGGCCGCAGGCGGGGGGAGTACTTC.

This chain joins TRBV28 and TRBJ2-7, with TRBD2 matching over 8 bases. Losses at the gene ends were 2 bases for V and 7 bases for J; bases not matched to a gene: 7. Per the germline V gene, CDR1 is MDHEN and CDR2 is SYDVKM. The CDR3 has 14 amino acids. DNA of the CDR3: TGTGCCAGCAGTTTACCGGGAGGGCCTTTTGAGCAGTACTTC. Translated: CASSLPGGPFEQYF.

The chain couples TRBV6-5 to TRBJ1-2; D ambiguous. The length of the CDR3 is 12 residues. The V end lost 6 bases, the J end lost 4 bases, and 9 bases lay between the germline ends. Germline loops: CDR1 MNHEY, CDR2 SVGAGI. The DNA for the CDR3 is TGTGCCAGCAGCGGTGATTCCTATGGCTACACCTTC. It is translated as CASSGDSYGYTF.

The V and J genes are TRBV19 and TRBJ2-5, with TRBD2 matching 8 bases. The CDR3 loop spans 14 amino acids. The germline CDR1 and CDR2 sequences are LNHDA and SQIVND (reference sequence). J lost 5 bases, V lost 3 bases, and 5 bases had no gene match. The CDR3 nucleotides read TGTGCCAGTAGTATGGGACTAGGGGGTGAGACCCAGTACTTC. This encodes CASSMGLGGETQYF. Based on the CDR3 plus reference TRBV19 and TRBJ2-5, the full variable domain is DGGITQSPKYLFRKEGQNVTLSCEQNLNHDAMYWYRQDPGQGLRLIYYSQIVNDFQKGDIAEGYSVSREKKESFPLTVTSAQKNPTAFYLCASSMGLGGETQYFGPGTRLLVL.

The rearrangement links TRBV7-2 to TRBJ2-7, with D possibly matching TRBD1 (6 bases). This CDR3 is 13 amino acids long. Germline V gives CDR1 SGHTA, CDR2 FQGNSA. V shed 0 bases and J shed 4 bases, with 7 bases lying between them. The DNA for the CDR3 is TGTGCCAGCAGCTTAGCGCAGGGGTACGAGCAGTACTTC. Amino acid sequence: CASSLAQGYEQYF.

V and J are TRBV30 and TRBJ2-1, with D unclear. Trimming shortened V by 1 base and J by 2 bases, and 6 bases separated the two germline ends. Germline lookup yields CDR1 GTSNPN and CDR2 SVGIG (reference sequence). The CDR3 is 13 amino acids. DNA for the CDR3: TGTGCCTGGAGTGGACTCGCCTACAATGAGCAGTTCTTC. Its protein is CAWSGLAYNEQFF.

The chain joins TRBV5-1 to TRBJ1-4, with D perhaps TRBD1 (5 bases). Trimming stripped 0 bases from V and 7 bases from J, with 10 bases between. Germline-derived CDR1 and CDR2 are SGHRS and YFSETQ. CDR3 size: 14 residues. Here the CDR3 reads CASSLGQGGEKLFF. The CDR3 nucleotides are TGCGCCAGCAGCTTGGGGCAGGGTGGTGAAAAACTGTTTTTT. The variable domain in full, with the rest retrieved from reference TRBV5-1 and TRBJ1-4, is KAGVTQTPRYLIKTRGQQVTLSCSPISGHRSVSWYQQTPGQGLQFLFEYFSETQRNKGNFPGRFSGRQFSNSRSEMNVSTLELGDSALYLCASSLGQGGEKLFFGSGTQLSVL.

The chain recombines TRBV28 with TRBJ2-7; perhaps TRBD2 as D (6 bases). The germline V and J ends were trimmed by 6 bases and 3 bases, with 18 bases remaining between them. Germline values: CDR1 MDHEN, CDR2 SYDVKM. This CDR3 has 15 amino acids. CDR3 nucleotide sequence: TGTGCCAGCAGCCCCCCGGCTAGCGCCGTCTACGAGCAGTACTTC. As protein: CASSPPASAVYEQYF.

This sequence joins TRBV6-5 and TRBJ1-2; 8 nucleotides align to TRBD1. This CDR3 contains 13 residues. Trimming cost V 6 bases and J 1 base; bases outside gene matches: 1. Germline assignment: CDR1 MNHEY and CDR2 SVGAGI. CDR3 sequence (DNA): TGTGCCAGCAGGGGACAGGTTAACTATGGCTACACCTTC. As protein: CASRGQVNYGYTF.

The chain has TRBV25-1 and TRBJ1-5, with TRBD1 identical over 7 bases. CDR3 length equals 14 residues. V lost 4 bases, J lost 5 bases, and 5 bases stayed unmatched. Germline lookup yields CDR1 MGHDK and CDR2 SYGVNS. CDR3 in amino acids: CASSAGGFYQPQHF. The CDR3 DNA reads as TGTGCCAGCAGTGCAGGGGGTTTTTATCAGCCCCAGCATTTT.

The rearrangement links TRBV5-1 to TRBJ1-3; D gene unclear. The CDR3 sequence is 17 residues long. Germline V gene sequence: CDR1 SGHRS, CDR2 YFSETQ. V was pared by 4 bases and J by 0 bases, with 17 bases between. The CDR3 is CASSPLPGSSSGNTIYF. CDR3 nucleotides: TGCGCCAGCAGCCCATTACCAGGTTCCTCCTCTGGAAACACCATATATTTT.

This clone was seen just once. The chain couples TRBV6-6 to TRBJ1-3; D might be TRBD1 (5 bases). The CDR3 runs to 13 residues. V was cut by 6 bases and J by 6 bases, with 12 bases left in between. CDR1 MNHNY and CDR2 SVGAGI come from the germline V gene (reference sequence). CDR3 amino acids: CASSDQQENTIYF. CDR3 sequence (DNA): TGTGCCAGCAGCGACCAACAGGAAAACACCATATATTTT.

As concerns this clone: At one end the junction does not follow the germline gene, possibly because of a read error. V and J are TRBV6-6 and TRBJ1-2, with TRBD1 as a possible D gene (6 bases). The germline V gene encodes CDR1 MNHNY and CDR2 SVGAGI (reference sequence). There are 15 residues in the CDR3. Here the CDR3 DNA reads TGTGCCAGCAGTTATTCGGGAGGGGGGCACTATGACTACACCTTC. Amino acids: CASSYSGGGHYDYTF.

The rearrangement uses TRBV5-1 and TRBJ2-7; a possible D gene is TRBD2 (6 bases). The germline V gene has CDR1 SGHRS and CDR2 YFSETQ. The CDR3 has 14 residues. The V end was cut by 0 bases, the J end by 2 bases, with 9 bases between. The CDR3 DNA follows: TGCGCCAGCAGCTTGGTGGGCGGGACCTACGAGCAGTACTTC. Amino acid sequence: CASSLVGGTYEQYF.